This TCR beta chain is from a study of blood T cell repertoires in COVID-19. Study as a whole: PBMCs, B-cell-depleted T cells, or T cells were the source of the cDNA or gDNA that made up the material.

The sample holds a few counts of this clone. The method was immunoSEQ multiplex PCR; TCRdb's version includes in-frame clones alone and lacks a portion of them. The sample lists 230,000 or so clones, roughly 88% occurring once. CDR1 and CDR2 from the germline V gene are LGHDT and YNNKEL (reference sequence). This CDR3 comprises 13 residues. V was clipped by 1 base and J by 4 bases, with 8 bases between them. Source material: PBMCs or T cells enriched from blood (not recorded which). The sequence came from a woman aged 45-59 years with acute COVID-19. V and J are TRBV3-1 (or the pseudogene TRBV3-2) and TRBJ2-7; tentative D call: TRBD1 (5 bases). CDR3 coding DNA: TGTGCCAGCAGCCAAGGGACACGGTACGAGCAGTACTTC. This encodes CASSQGTRYEQYF.